The clone carrying this T cell receptor (beta chain) showed up just once. TCRdb keeps only in-frame clones here, not all; method: immunoSEQ multiplex PCR. The sample lists hundreds of thousands of clones, roughly 90% seen once, with around 0.0099% in the top ten. The CDR3 has 11 amino acids. This record belongs to a study of shared T cell receptors in the human thymus. A further study also used this sample, focusing on human thymus T cells.

The gene calls are TRBV12-2 and TRBJ2-7; whether TRBD1, the table's D call, matches the DNA was not checked. TRBV12-2 is tagged as a pseudogene. This receptor was taken from a boy younger than two with a congenital heart defect. Sample: thymocytes. CDR3 nucleotides: TGTGCAAGTCGCTCGGGACAGGGGGGTGACTTC. It encodes CASRSGQGGDF.